The 25 T cell receptor beta chains reported below all come from one sample, sequenced in a study of T cells after yellow fever vaccination. Via MiXCR, TCRdb re-called the 5' RACE reads, giving one row per CDR3 protein. Of hundreds of thousands of distinct CDR3 sequences in the sample, about 13% are singletons; the top ten hold around 15%. Sequencing used PBMCs, obtained on the day of the yellow fever booster vaccination. All receptors come from a man in his thirties or forties who received the YFV17D yellow fever vaccine.

In its sample, this clonotype was seen a few times. The CDR3 here is CASNQGTATYEQYF. The CDR3 DNA reads TGTGCCAGCAACCAAGGGACGGCTACCTACGAGCAGTACTTC. The chain employs TRBV28 and TRBJ2-7, with D perhaps matching TRBD1 or TRBD2 (5 bases each). Per germline, CDR1 MDHEN and CDR2 SYDVKM. The V and J ends lost 7 bases and 2 bases respectively, with 15 bases between them. The CDR3 contains 14 residues. Full variable domain (outside the CDR3, taken from reference TRBV28 and TRBJ2-7): DVKVTQSSRYLVKRTGEKVFLECVQDMDHENMFWYRQDPGLGLRLIYFSYDVKMKEKGDIPEGYSVSREKKERFSLILESASTNQTSMYLCASNQGTATYEQYFGPGTRLTVT.

This clonotype was detected a few times. The rearrangement links TRBV11-1 to TRBJ2-1; 9 bases agree with TRBD2. CDR3 length: 18 amino acids. Per the germline V gene, CDR1 is SGHAT and CDR2 is FQDESV (reference sequence). V lost 3 bases, J lost 9 bases, and 18 bases stayed unmatched. The chain's CDR3 is CASSFSSGRVINPGEQFF. The CDR3 DNA sequence: TGTGCCAGCAGCTTTAGTAGCGGGAGAGTCATAAATCCGGGTGAGCAGTTCTTC.

The chain combines TRBV9 with TRBJ1-2; D might be TRBD1 (6 bases). This CDR3 is built from 14 residues. CDR1 SGDLS and CDR2 YYNGEE come from the germline V gene. Trimming left V 3 bases short and J 6 bases short, with 15 bases between. CDR3 residues: CASSAIQGPDGYTF. CDR3 DNA sequence: TGTGCCAGCAGCGCGATACAGGGACCCGATGGCTACACCTTC.

V and J are TRBV7-2 and TRBJ2-6; D gene uncertain. CDR1 is SGHTA, CDR2 FQGNSA, per germline. The V end was cut by 6 bases, the J end by 4 bases, with 13 bases between. The CDR3 contains 15 residues. DNA for the CDR3: TGTGCCAGCAGGCCTGTTGGTCCCGGGGCCAACGTCCTGACTTTC. Translation gives CASRPVGPGANVLTF.

The CDR3 nucleotides read TGTGCCAGTAGTATAACGAGTTCACCCCTAAATGAGCAGTTCTTC. Translated: CASSITSSPLNEQFF. V gene TRBV19 combines with J gene TRBJ2-1, with D uncertain. CDR3 length: 15 residues. Trimming stripped 2 bases from V and 7 bases from J, with 15 bases between. Germline CDR1 and CDR2: LNHDA and SQIVND (reference sequence). Combining the CDR3 with reference TRBV19 and TRBJ2-1 gives the whole variable domain DGGITQSPKYLFRKEGQNVTLSCEQNLNHDAMYWYRQDPGQGLRLIYYSQIVNDFQKGDIAEGYSVSREKKESFPLTVTSAQKNPTAFYLCASSITSSPLNEQFFGPGTRLTVL.

This clonotype has more than one count but fewer than ten. The chain employs TRBV6-2 or TRBV6-3 and TRBJ1-2, with 7 bases aligning to TRBD1. V shed 6 bases and J 1 base; nucleotides not matched to a gene: 8. The CDR3 runs to 15 residues. Per the germline V gene, CDR1 is MNHEY and CDR2 is SVGEGT. The CDR3 protein is CASRSQGIGNYGYTF. CDR3 DNA sequence: TGTGCCAGCAGATCACAGGGGATCGGTAACTATGGCTACACCTTC.

In DNA, the CDR3 is TGCAGCGTTGAAGATCGGTCAGGCTCTGGAAACACCATATATTTT. Amino acid sequence: CSVEDRSGSGNTIYF. The gene calls are TRBV29-1 and TRBJ1-3; D not certain. The V and J ends lost 0 bases and 0 bases respectively, with 9 bases between them. The CDR3 has 15 residues. Germline loops: CDR1 SQVTM, CDR2 ANQGSEA.

The chain uses TRBV5-1 and TRBJ1-5, with D hard to call. CDR1 is SGHRS and CDR2 is YFSETQ in the germline V gene. The CDR3 is made up of 14 amino acids. The germline V and J ends were trimmed by 0 bases and 6 bases, with 10 bases remaining between them. CDR3 residues: CASSLEGSPQPQHF. CDR3 in DNA: TGCGCCAGCAGCTTGGAGGGCAGCCCTCAGCCCCAGCATTTT. Using reference TRBV5-1 and TRBJ1-5 for the parts outside the CDR3, the full variable domain is KAGVTQTPRYLIKTRGQQVTLSCSPISGHRSVSWYQQTPGQGLQFLFEYFSETQRNKGNFPGRFSGRQFSNSRSEMNVSTLELGDSALYLCASSLEGSPQPQHFGDGTRLSIL.

The CDR3 region is CASRARERGHNEQFF. CDR3 nucleotide sequence: TGTGCCAGCAGGGCGCGGGAGCGGGGTCACAATGAGCAGTTCTTC. The V gene is TRBV7-8, the J gene TRBJ2-1, with 7 bases that match TRBD2. V lost 6 bases and J lost 5; bases outside the gene matches: 10. The germline V gene encodes CDR1 SGHVS and CDR2 FQNEAQ. The length of the CDR3 is 15 residues.

The chain employs TRBV12-3 or TRBV12-4 and TRBJ2-7; D perhaps matches TRBD2 (5 bases). The length of the CDR3 is 14 residues. V shed 7 bases and J shed 3 bases, with 16 bases lying between them. The CDR3 DNA reads TGTGCCAGCACCCCGCAATATGGGAGCTACGAGCAGTACTTC. Its protein product is CASTPQYGSYEQYF.

The rearrangement joins TRBV29-1 to TRBJ2-4; D gene uncertain. Trimming removed 6 bases from V and 0 bases from J, with 12 bases in between. Germline values: CDR1 SQVTM, CDR2 ANQGSEA. CDR3 length equals 14 residues. The CDR3 spells CSVSLRLAKNIQYF. The DNA for the CDR3 is TGCAGCGTCTCCCTCCGACTAGCCAAAAACATTCAGTACTTC.

The J gene is TRBJ2-7, the V gene TRBV6-2 or TRBV6-3; TRBD2 agrees at 9 bases. The J segment lost 2 bases and the V segment lost 0 bases, leaving 2 bases of the junction unmatched. Germline V gene data show CDR1 as MNHEY and CDR2 as SVGEGT. The CDR3 consists of 15 residues. The CDR3 loop is CASSYSSGSPYEQYF. In DNA, the CDR3 is TGTGCCAGCAGTTACTCTAGCGGGAGCCCCTACGAGCAGTACTTC.

The rearrangement links TRBV5-5 to TRBJ2-7; TRBD2 agrees at 16 bases. CDR3 length: 17 residues. V lost 4 bases, J lost 3 bases, and 7 bases stayed unmatched. CDR1 is SGHKS, CDR2 YYEKEE, per germline (reference sequence). The CDR3 is CASSLGTSGRALYEQYF. In DNA form, the CDR3 reads TGTGCCAGCAGCCTGGGGACTAGCGGGAGGGCCCTCTACGAGCAGTACTTC. The whole variable domain, filled in from reference TRBV5-5 and TRBJ2-7, reads DAGVTQSPTHLIKTRGQQVTLRCSPISGHKSVSWYQQVLGQGPQFIFQYYEKEERGRGNFPDRFSARQFPNYSSELNVNALLLGDSALYLCASSLGTSGRALYEQYFGPGTRLTVT.

The DNA for the CDR3 is TGCAGTGCTATACAGGGGCGGGCGGAAAAACTGTTTTTT. It specifies CSAIQGRAEKLFF. This chain joins TRBV20-1 and TRBJ1-4; 7 bases are shared with TRBD1. This CDR3 is 13 amino acids long. CDR1 DFQATT and CDR2 SNEGSKA come from the germline V gene (reference sequence). Unmatched junction bases numbered 7, after V lost 4 bases and J lost 8 bases.

The chain joins TRBV29-1 to TRBJ2-1; 8 bases are a match to TRBD2. The germline CDR1 and CDR2 sequences are SQVTM and ANQGSEA. The CDR3 has 15 amino acids. With 4 bases clipped from V and 2 bases from J, the junction kept 7 bases outside the gene matches. Here the CDR3 DNA reads TGCAGCGTTGGGTTCAGTAGCGGGGCCTACAATGAGCAGTTCTTC. Translating gives CSVGFSSGAYNEQFF.

A few counts support this clonotype. This chain connects TRBV5-6 to TRBJ2-5; D gene uncertain. Germline CDR1 is SGHDT and CDR2 is YYEEEE. Trimming shortened V by 1 base and J by 2 bases, and 12 bases separated the two germline ends. The CDR3 has 15 residues. The CDR3 loop is CASSLSQLPQETQYF. Here the CDR3 DNA reads TGTGCCAGCAGCTTGTCGCAGCTGCCGCAAGAGACCCAGTACTTC.

The J gene is TRBJ1-2, the V gene TRBV4-3; 9 nucleotides line up with TRBD1. The ends lost 0 bases at V and 7 bases at J; junction bases unmatched: 12. The CDR3 is 17 residues long. Germline V CDR1 and CDR2: LGHNA, YSLEER. The CDR3 sequence is CASSQENAAGTGSGYTF. The CDR3 DNA reads as TGCGCCAGCAGCCAAGAAAACGCCGCCGGGACAGGGTCTGGCTACACCTTC.

There are a few counts of this clonotype. The CDR3 here is CASNQEASSYNEQFF. The CDR3 DNA reads TGTGCCAGCAATCAGGAGGCGAGCTCCTACAATGAGCAGTTCTTC. The chain has TRBV5-5 and TRBJ2-1; tentatively, D is TRBD2 (5 bases). This CDR3 contains 15 residues. V was trimmed by 6 bases and J by 0 bases, leaving 13 bases between them. Germline V CDR1 and CDR2: SGHKS, YYEKEE (reference sequence).

The chain combines TRBV5-1 with TRBJ1-1, with D unclear. The V and J ends lost 3 bases and 4 bases respectively, with 13 bases between them. The germline CDR1 and CDR2 sequences are SGHRS and YFSETQ. The CDR3 has 14 amino acids. The CDR3 bases are TGCGCCAGCAGCTCCGGTCGTGTGATCACTGAAGCTTTCTTT. This translates into CASSSGRVITEAFF.

This clonotype was seen at least ten times. This chain's CDR3 is CATSPGQGVYEQYF. The CDR3 DNA sequence: TGTGCCACCAGCCCGGGGCAGGGTGTATACGAGCAGTACTTC. The gene calls are TRBV15 and TRBJ2-7; D could derive from TRBD1 or TRBD2 (5 bases each). The CDR3 sequence is 14 residues long. Trimming stripped 5 bases from V and 4 bases from J, with 15 bases between. Germline CDR1 LNHNV, CDR2 YYDKDF (reference sequence).

The chain is built from TRBV20-1 and TRBJ2-5, with D tentatively TRBD1 (6 bases). Germline V gene data show CDR1 as DFQATT and CDR2 as SNEGSKA (reference sequence). V lost 6 bases, J lost 7 bases, and 21 bases lay in between. This CDR3 has 14 amino acids. The CDR3 region has the DNA TGCAGTGCCACCCACAGGGTTAGGAGTGCGACCCAGTACTTC. Translation gives CSATHRVRSATQYF.

This clonotype appeared a few times. This chain connects TRBV19 to TRBJ2-2, with TRBD1 as a possible D gene (5 bases). Trimming left V 7 bases short and J 2 bases short, with 17 bases between. Germline loops: CDR1 LNHDA, CDR2 SQIVND (reference sequence). The length of the CDR3 is 16 residues. The CDR3 region has the DNA TGTGCCAGTACCCAAGGGGCAGGAGCTAACACCGGGGAGCTGTTTTTT. Protein product: CASTQGAGANTGELFF.

V and J are TRBV6-1 and TRBJ2-1, with TRBD1 identical over 7 bases. Germline assignment: CDR1 MNHNS and CDR2 SASEGT. V dropped 6 bases and J dropped 6; count of bases not matched to a gene: 8. This CDR3 has 14 residues. CDR3 region: CASRDRPSPNEQFF. The CDR3, as DNA: TGTGCCAGCAGGGACAGGCCAAGTCCCAATGAGCAGTTCTTC.

The chain recombines TRBV7-2 with TRBJ2-5, with 7 bases fitting TRBD1. This CDR3 is 15 amino acids long. Germline trimming cut 3 bases from V and 7 bases from J; bases unmatched to any gene: 11. The germline CDR1 and CDR2 sequences are SGHTA and FQGNSA. This CDR3 reads CASSLATGALGTQYF. The DNA for the CDR3 is TGTGCCAGCAGCTTGGCCACAGGGGCGTTGGGGACCCAGTACTTC.

This chain connects TRBV30 to TRBJ2-2; 11 bases match TRBD2. The length of the CDR3 is 16 residues. V was pared by 4 bases and J by 1 base, with 5 bases of the junction left unmatched. Germline values: CDR1 GTSNPN, CDR2 SVGIG (reference sequence). The CDR3: CAWTPGTSGNTGELFF. CDR3 DNA sequence: TGTGCCTGGACCCCAGGGACTAGCGGGAACACCGGGGAGCTGTTTTTT.